The TCR beta chain described here comes from a study of molecular identifiers for immune sequencing clone quantification. Looking at the study overall: Sequencing covered four of five parts into which replicate RNA from approximately 20,000 or 100,000 naive CD8 cells was split.

The V and J ends lost 2 bases and 0 bases respectively, with 10 bases between them. This CDR3 contains 15 residues. CDR1 and CDR2 (germline): MNHEY, SVGAGI. This clonotype was seen a few times. Methods described previously, with TCR primers listed, were used for bulk TCR libraries. TCRdb called the PCR reads again in MiXCR, with one record for every CDR3 protein. The sample includes about half a million distinct CDR3 sequences, about 26% of them seen just once. The sequencing input was naive CD8+ T cells from blood, with Jurkat cell RNA spiked in. Subset meaning: FACS-sorted CD8+CD4-CCR7+CD45RA+ naive T cells. The rearrangement joins TRBV6-5 to TRBJ1-1; weak D call: TRBD1 (6 bases). This receptor was identified in a human donor in good health. Some libraries in this study had Jurkat cell RNA spiked in. The CDR3 nucleotides read TGTGCCAGCAGTTACGGACAGCTTATGAACACTGAAGCTTTCTTT. Its translation is CASSYGQLMNTEAFF.